Each of the 21 T cell receptor beta chains below was sequenced from the same sample in a study of cytomegalovirus exposure and HLA in healthy donors. PCR primers comprised 60 Vbeta and 13 Jbeta primers. TCRdb's table, derived via immunoSEQ multiplex PCR, lists solely in-frame clones and lacks some. The top ten clones hold about 1.5% of a sample with roughly 130,000 clones, approximately 61% of them seen once. The sequenced material came from PBMCs. The receptors stem from a man between 25 and 39 years old in good health and CMV-seropositive.

The table lists this clone with a few counts. The J gene is TRBJ2-7, the V gene TRBV28; possibly TRBD2 for D (5 bases). This CDR3 spans 13 amino acids. Trimming cost V 4 bases and J 6 bases, with 13 bases left between them. Looked up from germline, CDR1 is MDHEN and CDR2 is SYDVKM. CDR3 protein: CASSSGKSFEQYF. The CDR3 DNA reads TGTGCCAGCAGTTCCGGGAAATCTTTCGAGCAGTACTTC.

The chain recombines TRBV9 with TRBJ2-3; 8 bases are shared with TRBD2. V trimming: 2 bases; J trimming: 3 bases; junction bases outside the gene matches: 5. CDR1 is SGDLS, CDR2 YYNGEE, per germline. The CDR3 consists of 15 residues. The CDR3 protein is CASSVSSGTTDTQYF. The CDR3 DNA is TGTGCCAGCAGCGTTAGTAGCGGGACAACAGATACGCAGTATTTT.

This clone was counted between two and nine times. The chain combines TRBV20-1 with TRBJ2-7; tentative D call: TRBD1 (6 bases). Germline assignment: CDR1 DFQATT and CDR2 SNEGSKA (reference sequence). The CDR3 consists of 11 residues. V lost 3 bases, J lost 5 bases, and 8 bases lay in between. Here the CDR3 DNA reads TGCAGTGCTAGCAGGGGCCACGAGCAGTACTTC. It codes for CSASRGHEQYF.

The chain links TRBV5-4 to TRBJ1-4; D is ambiguous. The CDR3 sequence is 14 residues long. Germline loops: CDR1 SGHNT, CDR2 YYREEE (reference sequence). V lost 0 bases and J 3 bases, leaving 6 bases between the germline ends. The CDR3 loop reads CASSLGRSNEKLFF. CDR3 DNA: TGTGCCAGCAGCTTGGGCAGATCTAATGAAAAACTGTTTTTT.

The V gene is TRBV28, the J gene TRBJ2-3; D might be TRBD1 (6 bases). Between the trimmed V and J ends, which lost 5 bases and 4 bases, there was a span of 22 bases. The CDR3 covers 17 residues. Germline CDR1 reads MDHEN; CDR2 reads SYDVKM. The CDR3 loop reads CASSTTYDRSPPDTQYF. Written as DNA, the CDR3 is TGTGCCAGCAGTACGACGTACGACAGGTCGCCCCCAGATACGCAGTATTTT.

This rearrangement joins TRBV13 to TRBJ1-1, with no clear D. V lost 1 base, J lost 8 bases, and 8 bases lay in between. Germline-derived CDR1 and CDR2 are PRHDT and FYEKMQ (reference sequence). The CDR3 is 12 amino acids. For the CDR3, the DNA is TGTGCCAGCAGCTTAGTATCCGCGGAAGCTTTCTTT. Translated: CASSLVSAEAFF.

The genes are TRBV11-2 and TRBJ2-7; 9 positions match TRBD1. The V gene's germline CDR1 is SGHAT and CDR2 FQNNGV. This CDR3 is built from 14 residues. Losses at the gene ends were 5 bases for V and 3 bases for J; bases not matched to a gene: 5. The CDR3 region is CASSVLGQGYEQYF. CDR3 in DNA: TGTGCCAGCAGCGTACTGGGACAGGGCTACGAGCAGTACTTC.

The chain uses TRBV4-2 and TRBJ2-2; TRBD1 might be the D (6 bases). CDR1 and CDR2 from the germline V gene are LGHNA and YNFKEQ. Trimming removed 0 bases from V and 1 base from J, with 12 bases in between. There are 17 residues in the CDR3. The CDR3 region has the DNA TGTGCCAGCAGCCAAGATCCTTGGGGGCTGAACACCGGGGAGCTGTTTTTT. It is translated as CASSQDPWGLNTGELFF.

In the case of this clone: Other DNA sequences in this specimen translate into the identical CDR3. The chain combines TRBV5-1 with TRBJ2-3; TRBD2 aligns across 10 bases. The CDR3 is 16 residues long. Germline assignment: CDR1 SGHRS and CDR2 YFSETQ. V dropped 0 bases and J dropped 2; count of bases not matched to a gene: 3. In nucleotides, the CDR3 is TGCGCCAGCAGCTTGGGACTAGCGGGTGACACAGATACGCAGTATTTT. The encoded protein is CASSLGLAGDTDTQYF. Supplemented by reference TRBV5-1 and TRBJ2-3, the full variable domain reads KAGVTQTPRYLIKTRGQQVTLSCSPISGHRSVSWYQQTPGQGLQFLFEYFSETQRNKGNFPGRFSGRQFSNSRSEMNVSTLELGDSALYLCASSLGLAGDTDTQYFGPGTRLTVL.

The gene calls are TRBV30 and TRBJ2-2; D gene uncertain. This CDR3 comprises 17 residues. Trimming left V 7 bases short and J 5 bases short, with 26 bases between. Germline V gives CDR1 GTSNPN, CDR2 SVGIG (reference sequence). CDR3 in amino acids: CASSKSSSQLLTGELFF. DNA for the CDR3: TGTGCCTCCAGTAAAAGTAGCAGCCAACTTCTGACCGGGGAGCTGTTTTTT.

V is TRBV19 and J is TRBJ2-1; 10 bases fit TRBD2. This CDR3 has 17 amino acids. After removal of 5 bases from V and 6 bases from J, the junction contained 13 bases not matched to a gene. CDR1 is LNHDA and CDR2 is SQIVND in the germline V gene (reference sequence). Here the CDR3 reads CASSWSSGRILGNEQFF. CDR3 sequence (DNA): TGTGCCAGTAGTTGGTCTAGCGGGAGAATATTAGGCAATGAGCAGTTCTTC.

This clone has only a few counts. The rearrangement joins TRBV5-4 to TRBJ2-1; TRBD2 is a possible D gene (5 bases). V was trimmed by 4 bases and J by 0 bases, leaving 14 bases between them. The CDR3 is made up of 16 amino acids. Germline V lookup: CDR1 SGHNT, CDR2 YYREEE (reference sequence). The CDR3 reads CASSQADWSSYNEQFF. The CDR3 DNA sequence: TGTGCCAGCAGCCAAGCGGACTGGAGCTCCTACAATGAGCAGTTCTTC.

The chain is built from TRBV7-2 and TRBJ2-5; D perhaps matches TRBD2 (7 bases). The J call may not be correct, given that the DNA end is closer to TRBJ2-7. Germline V gene data show CDR1 as SGHTA and CDR2 as FQGNSA. This CDR3 is built from 16 residues. The CDR3 nucleotides read TGTGCCAGCAGCTTAGGGGGGGGGCAGGGGTACTACGAGCAGTACTTC. This encodes CASSLGGGQGYYEQYF.

The V gene is TRBV5-1, the J gene TRBJ2-7; 8 bases map to TRBD2. The junction had 19 bases not matched to a gene; V was cut back by 5 bases and J by 6 bases. CDR1 and CDR2 from the germline V gene are SGHRS and YFSETQ. CDR3 length equals 17 residues. The CDR3 spells CASSRLTGLAIRPEQYF. The CDR3 nucleotides are TGCGCCAGCAGTCGGTTAACTGGACTAGCAATTAGGCCCGAGCAGTACTTC.

The rearrangement joins TRBV15 to TRBJ2-7; 8 bases align to TRBD2. CDR1 LNHNV and CDR2 YYDKDF come from the germline V gene (reference sequence). This CDR3 is built from 14 residues. With V trimmed by 5 bases and J by 3 bases, 6 bases remained unmatched. The CDR3 protein is CATSPTLADYEQYF. CDR3 DNA sequence: TGTGCCACCAGCCCCACACTAGCGGACTACGAGCAGTACTTC.

This clone was counted between two and nine times. The chain is built from TRBV6-5 and TRBJ2-4; tentatively, D is TRBD1 (7 bases). Germline V lookup: CDR1 MNHEY, CDR2 SVGAGI. CDR3 length equals 14 residues. Deletions cut 0 bases from V and 9 bases from J, with 12 bases between. The CDR3 region has the DNA TGTGCCAGCAGTTACTCGGCAGGGGGAGGCATTCAGTACTTC. Protein sequence: CASSYSAGGGIQYF.

This clone was detected a few times. The chain recombines TRBV10-3 with TRBJ2-2; 13 bases are shared with TRBD2. J lost 3 bases, V lost 7 bases, and 8 bases had no gene match. In germline, CDR1 is ENHRY, CDR2 SYGVKD. This CDR3 comprises 17 residues. This CDR3 reads CAITGLAGVWDTGELFF. In DNA form, the CDR3 reads TGTGCCATCACCGGACTAGCGGGAGTCTGGGACACCGGGGAGCTGTTTTTT.

The chain is built from TRBV6-1 and TRBJ2-6, with a tentative D call TRBD2 (7 bases). This CDR3 spans 16 amino acids. Germline V gene sequence: CDR1 MNHNS, CDR2 SASEGT. V shed 5 bases and J shed 1 base, with 12 bases lying between them. The CDR3 sequence: CASSKGGGSGANVLTF. The CDR3 coding sequence is TGTGCCAGCAGTAAAGGGGGGGGGTCTGGGGCCAACGTCCTGACTTTC.

This sequence joins TRBV7-2 and TRBJ2-7; TRBD2 matches 7 bases. The trim removed 2 bases at V and 6 bases at J, leaving 7 bases unmatched. CDR3 size: 14 residues. Looked up from germline, CDR1 is SGHTA and CDR2 is FQGNSA. The CDR3 region is CASSLRGSLGEQYF. The CDR3, as DNA: TGTGCCAGCAGCTTACGCGGGAGCTTAGGCGAGCAGTACTTC.

This clone was seen more than once but under ten times. The J gene is TRBJ2-7, the V gene TRBV28; 10 nucleotides line up with TRBD1. After removal of 8 bases from V and 2 bases from J, the junction contained 12 bases not matched to a gene. Germline V gene data show CDR1 as MDHEN and CDR2 as SYDVKM. There are 16 residues in the CDR3. The CDR3 sequence: CASGDRGYYRPYEQYF. The CDR3 bases are TGTGCCAGCGGGGACAGGGGATATTATAGGCCCTACGAGCAGTACTTC.

The J gene is TRBJ1-1, the V gene TRBV10-3; TRBD1 might be the D (6 bases). Per germline, CDR1 ENHRY and CDR2 SYGVKD. The CDR3 is made up of 15 amino acids. The ends were cut back, 0 bases at V and 1 base at J, with 9 bases in the middle. CDR3 DNA sequence: TGTGCCATCAGTGAGTCGCCGACAGGGAACACTGAAGCTTTCTTT. This sequence encodes CAISESPTGNTEAFF.